The clone carrying this T cell receptor beta chain was seen a few times. This sample is drawn from a study of identical twins. TCRdb re-derived calls from the 5' RACE reads in MiXCR, one entry per CDR3 protein. The sample shows roughly 630,000 distinct CDR3 sequences, under 8.5% of them seen only once. The CDR3 is made up of 12 amino acids. The ends were cut back, 8 bases at V and 11 bases at J, with 16 bases in the middle. The germline V gene encodes CDR1 MNHNY and CDR2 SVGAGI (reference sequence). This same sample was also taken into another study, of yellow fever vaccine responses in identical twins.

The chain is built from TRBV6-6 and TRBJ1-5, with D perhaps matching TRBD1 (6 bases). Sequencing input: PBMCs. The sequence derives from a woman aged 18-30 years in good health. The CDR3 protein is CASSPGDLAQHF. The CDR3 region has the DNA TGTGCCAGCTCGCCAGGGGACTTGGCCCAGCATTTT.